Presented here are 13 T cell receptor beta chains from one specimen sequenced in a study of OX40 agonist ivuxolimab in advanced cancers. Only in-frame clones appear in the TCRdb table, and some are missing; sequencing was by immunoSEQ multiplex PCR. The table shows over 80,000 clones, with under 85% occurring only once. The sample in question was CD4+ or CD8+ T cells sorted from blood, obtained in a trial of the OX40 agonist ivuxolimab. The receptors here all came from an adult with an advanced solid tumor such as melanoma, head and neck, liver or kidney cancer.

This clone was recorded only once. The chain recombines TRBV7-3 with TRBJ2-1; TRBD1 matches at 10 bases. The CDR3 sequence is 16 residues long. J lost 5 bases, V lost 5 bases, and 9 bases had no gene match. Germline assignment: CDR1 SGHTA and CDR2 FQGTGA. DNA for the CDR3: TGTGCCAGCAGCGACACCCGGGACAGGGGCAACAATGAGCAGTTCTTC. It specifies CASSDTRDRGNNEQFF. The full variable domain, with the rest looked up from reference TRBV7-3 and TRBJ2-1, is GAGVSQTPSNKVTEKGKYVELRCDPISGHTALYWYRQSLGQGPEFLIYFQGTGAADDSGLPNDRFFAVRPEGSVSTLKIQRTERGDSAVYLCASSDTRDRGNNEQFFGPGTRLTVL.

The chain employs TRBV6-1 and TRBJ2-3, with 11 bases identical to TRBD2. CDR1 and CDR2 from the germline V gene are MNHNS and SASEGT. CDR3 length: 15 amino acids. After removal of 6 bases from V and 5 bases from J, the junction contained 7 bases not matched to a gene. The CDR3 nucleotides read TGTGCCAGCAGGATAGCGGGAGGGCCTGGAGATACGCAGTATTTT. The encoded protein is CASRIAGGPGDTQYF.

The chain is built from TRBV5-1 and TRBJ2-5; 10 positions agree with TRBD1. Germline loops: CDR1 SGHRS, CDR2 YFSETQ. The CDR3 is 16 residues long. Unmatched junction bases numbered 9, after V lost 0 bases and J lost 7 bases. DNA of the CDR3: TGCGCCAGCAGCTTGGAGGGACAGGGGCCTTCTGGGACCCAGTACTTC. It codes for CASSLEGQGPSGTQYF.

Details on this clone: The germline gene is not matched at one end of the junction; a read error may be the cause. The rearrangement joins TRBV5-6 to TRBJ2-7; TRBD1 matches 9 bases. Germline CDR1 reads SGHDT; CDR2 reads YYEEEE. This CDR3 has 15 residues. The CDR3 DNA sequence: TGTGCCAGCAGCGACGGGACAGGGAACTCCCACGAGCAGTACTTC. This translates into CASSDGTGNSHEQYF. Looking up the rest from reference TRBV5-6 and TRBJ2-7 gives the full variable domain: DAGVTQSPTHLIKTRGQQVTLRCSPKSGHDTVSWYQQALGQGPQFIFQYYEEEERQRGNFPDRFSGHQFPNYSSELNVNALLLGDSALYLCASSDGTGNSHEQYFGPGTRLTVT.

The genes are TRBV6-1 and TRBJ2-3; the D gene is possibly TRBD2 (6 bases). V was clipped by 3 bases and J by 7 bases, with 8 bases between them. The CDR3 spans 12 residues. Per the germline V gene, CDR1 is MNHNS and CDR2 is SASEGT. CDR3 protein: CASSDAGNTQYF. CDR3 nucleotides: TGTGCCAGCAGTGACGCGGGGAATACGCAGTATTTT.

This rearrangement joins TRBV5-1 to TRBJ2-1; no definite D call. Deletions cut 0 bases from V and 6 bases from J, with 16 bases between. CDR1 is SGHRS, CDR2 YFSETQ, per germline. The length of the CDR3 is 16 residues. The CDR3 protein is CASSLAVGFPVNEQFF. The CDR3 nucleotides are TGCGCCAGCAGCTTGGCCGTTGGCTTTCCTGTCAATGAGCAGTTCTTC.

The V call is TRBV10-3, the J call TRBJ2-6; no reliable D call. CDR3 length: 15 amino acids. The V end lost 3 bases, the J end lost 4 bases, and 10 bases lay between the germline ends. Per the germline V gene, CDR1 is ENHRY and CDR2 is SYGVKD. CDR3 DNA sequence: TGTGCCATCAGTGATCATCGGCTAGGGGCCAACGTCCTGACTTTC. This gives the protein CAISDHRLGANVLTF.

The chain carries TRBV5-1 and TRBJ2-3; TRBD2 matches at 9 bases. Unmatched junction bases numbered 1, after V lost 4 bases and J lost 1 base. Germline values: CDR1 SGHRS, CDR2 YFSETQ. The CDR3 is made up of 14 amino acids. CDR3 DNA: TGCGCCAGCAGCCGGACTAGCGGCACAGATACGCAGTATTTT. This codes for CASSRTSGTDTQYF. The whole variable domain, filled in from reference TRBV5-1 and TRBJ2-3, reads KAGVTQTPRYLIKTRGQQVTLSCSPISGHRSVSWYQQTPGQGLQFLFEYFSETQRNKGNFPGRFSGRQFSNSRSEMNVSTLELGDSALYLCASSRTSGTDTQYFGPGTRLTVL.

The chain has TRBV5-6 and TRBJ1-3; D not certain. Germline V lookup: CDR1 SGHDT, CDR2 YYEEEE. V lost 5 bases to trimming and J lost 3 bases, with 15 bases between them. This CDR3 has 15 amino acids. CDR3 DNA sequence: TGTGCCAGCAGTTCCATGCAGGAGTATGGAAACACCATATATTTT. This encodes CASSSMQEYGNTIYF.

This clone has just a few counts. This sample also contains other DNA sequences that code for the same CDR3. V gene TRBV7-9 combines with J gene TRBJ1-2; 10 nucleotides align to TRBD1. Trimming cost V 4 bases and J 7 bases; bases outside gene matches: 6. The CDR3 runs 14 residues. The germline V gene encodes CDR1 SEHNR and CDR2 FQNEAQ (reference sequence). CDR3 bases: TGTGCCAGCAGCTCCCGACAGGGGGCTGGTGGCTACACCTTC. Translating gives CASSSRQGAGGYTF.

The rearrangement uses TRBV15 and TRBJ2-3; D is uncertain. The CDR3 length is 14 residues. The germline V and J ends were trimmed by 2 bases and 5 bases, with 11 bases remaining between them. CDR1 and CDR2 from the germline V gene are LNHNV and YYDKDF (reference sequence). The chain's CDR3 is CATSRSLLRDTQYF. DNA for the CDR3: TGTGCCACCAGCAGATCCCTATTAAGAGATACGCAGTATTTT.

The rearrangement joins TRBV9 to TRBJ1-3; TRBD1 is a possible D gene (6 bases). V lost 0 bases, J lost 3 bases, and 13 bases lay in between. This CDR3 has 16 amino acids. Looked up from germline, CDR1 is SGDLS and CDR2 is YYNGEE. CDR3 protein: CASSVGAGAGGNTIYF. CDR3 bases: TGTGCCAGCAGCGTAGGTGCGGGGGCAGGTGGAAACACCATATATTTT. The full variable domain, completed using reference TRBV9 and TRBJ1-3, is DSGVTQTPKHLITATGQRVTLRCSPRSGDLSVYWYQQSLDQGLQFLIQYYNGEERAKGNILERFSAQQFPDLHSELNLSSLELGDSALYFCASSVGAGAGGNTIYFGEGSWLTVV.

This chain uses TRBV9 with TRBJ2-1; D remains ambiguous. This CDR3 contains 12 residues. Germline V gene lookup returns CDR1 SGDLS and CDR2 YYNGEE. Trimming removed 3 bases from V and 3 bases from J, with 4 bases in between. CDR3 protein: CASSGYYNEQFF. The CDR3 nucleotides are TGTGCCAGCAGCGGGTACTACAATGAGCAGTTCTTC.